This T cell receptor (beta chain) appears in the sequencing data of a study of T cells after yellow fever vaccination (dated by TCRdb to between 2017 and 2020). Looking at the study overall: Libraries from fractions with low cell numbers were prepared with the SMART-Seq v4 Ultra Low Input RNA kit. To follow T-cell clones before and after primary and booster YFV17D yellow fever vaccination, bulk TCR alpha and beta repertoires were sequenced over time. Two healthy male donors, one aged 18 to 30 and one aged 30 to 40 years, were included in the cohort. Blood was collected at multiple timepoints before and after primary and secondary immunization, and bulk PBMC replicates and cell subsets were isolated. The study at large found these results: Compared with the primary T-cell response, the secondary T-cell response was faster but weaker, reaching its peak on day 5 rather than on day 15. After the booster, most clones that had expanded after primary vaccination were detected again (approximately 97% of CD4 and roughly 86% of CD8), suggesting broad maintenance of memory. The study included only two donors, which limits how far the findings can be generalized. A small share of clonotypes was detected in both CD4 and CD8 compartments, with the overlap likely arising from convergent recombination. Because abundant contaminating clonotypes from the bulk population could be contained in FACS-sorted repertoires, computational filtering was required.

This clonotype turned up a few times. The specificity of this receptor is unknown. The record has no base qualities; no much larger clone is one base away. Reading the germline V gene gives CDR1 MNHNS and CDR2 SASEGT. V is clipped by 5 bases and J by 1 base, and the sequence between their germline boundaries is 12 bases long. The CDR3, cysteine through phenylalanine, is 15 amino acids long. Of all the DNA, just the CDR3 is kept, 45 bases in frame from base 1. TCR cDNA was synthesized by 5'RACE template switching, which introduced a universal primer site and unique molecular identifiers. Priming of cDNA synthesis was performed from both the TCR alpha and TCR beta constant segments. Libraries were amplified in two PCR steps, with sample barcodes and sequencing adapters added in the second step. Sequencing of the libraries was done on either Illumina HiSeq 2500 (2x100 bp) or NovaSeq (2x150 bp). The study's own analysis went as follows. Reads were demultiplexed and collapsed into UMI consensus sequences with MIGEC, and V(D)J alignment was performed with MiXCR. Using edgeR on replicate PBMC samples, clonotypes were called vaccine-responding if FDR was below 0.01 and the log2 fold change was above 5 up to day 15. CD4 or CD8 identity was assigned to each bulk clonotype according to whether the clonotype was present at higher abundance in the sequenced CD4 repertoire or the sequenced CD8 repertoire. Clones were called with MiXCR by TCRdb after fastp trimmed the public reads at Q25, and only in-frame beta chains were retained. A single entry per CDR3 protein holds the most common genes and DNA from its merged rows. TCRdb, not the authors, supplied the V and J calls. The table for this sample lists around 600,000 distinct CDR3 sequences; over 9% of them were counted only once. 14% to 15% of the sample lies in the top ten.

In the paper's terms, the treatment or condition label means: live attenuated yellow fever vaccine strain. Two biological replicates of bulk PBMCs were collected at each blood-draw timepoint. A standard Ficoll-Paque protocol was used to isolate PBMCs from peripheral blood. TriZol was used to extract RNA from bulk PBMCs, from CD4 and CD8 fractions, and from dextramer-positive and dextramer-negative fractions. This clonotype originated in a man aged 25-40 years who received the YFV17D yellow fever vaccine. The V gene is TRBV6-1 and the J gene is TRBJ2-1; D gene: possibly TRBD1, on 7 matching bases. The specimen was PBMCs, collected on the day of the yellow fever booster vaccination. The base sequence is TGTGCCAGCAGTATGGAGGGGGCATCCTACAATGAGCAGTTCTTC. Its product reads: CASSMEGASYNEQFF.